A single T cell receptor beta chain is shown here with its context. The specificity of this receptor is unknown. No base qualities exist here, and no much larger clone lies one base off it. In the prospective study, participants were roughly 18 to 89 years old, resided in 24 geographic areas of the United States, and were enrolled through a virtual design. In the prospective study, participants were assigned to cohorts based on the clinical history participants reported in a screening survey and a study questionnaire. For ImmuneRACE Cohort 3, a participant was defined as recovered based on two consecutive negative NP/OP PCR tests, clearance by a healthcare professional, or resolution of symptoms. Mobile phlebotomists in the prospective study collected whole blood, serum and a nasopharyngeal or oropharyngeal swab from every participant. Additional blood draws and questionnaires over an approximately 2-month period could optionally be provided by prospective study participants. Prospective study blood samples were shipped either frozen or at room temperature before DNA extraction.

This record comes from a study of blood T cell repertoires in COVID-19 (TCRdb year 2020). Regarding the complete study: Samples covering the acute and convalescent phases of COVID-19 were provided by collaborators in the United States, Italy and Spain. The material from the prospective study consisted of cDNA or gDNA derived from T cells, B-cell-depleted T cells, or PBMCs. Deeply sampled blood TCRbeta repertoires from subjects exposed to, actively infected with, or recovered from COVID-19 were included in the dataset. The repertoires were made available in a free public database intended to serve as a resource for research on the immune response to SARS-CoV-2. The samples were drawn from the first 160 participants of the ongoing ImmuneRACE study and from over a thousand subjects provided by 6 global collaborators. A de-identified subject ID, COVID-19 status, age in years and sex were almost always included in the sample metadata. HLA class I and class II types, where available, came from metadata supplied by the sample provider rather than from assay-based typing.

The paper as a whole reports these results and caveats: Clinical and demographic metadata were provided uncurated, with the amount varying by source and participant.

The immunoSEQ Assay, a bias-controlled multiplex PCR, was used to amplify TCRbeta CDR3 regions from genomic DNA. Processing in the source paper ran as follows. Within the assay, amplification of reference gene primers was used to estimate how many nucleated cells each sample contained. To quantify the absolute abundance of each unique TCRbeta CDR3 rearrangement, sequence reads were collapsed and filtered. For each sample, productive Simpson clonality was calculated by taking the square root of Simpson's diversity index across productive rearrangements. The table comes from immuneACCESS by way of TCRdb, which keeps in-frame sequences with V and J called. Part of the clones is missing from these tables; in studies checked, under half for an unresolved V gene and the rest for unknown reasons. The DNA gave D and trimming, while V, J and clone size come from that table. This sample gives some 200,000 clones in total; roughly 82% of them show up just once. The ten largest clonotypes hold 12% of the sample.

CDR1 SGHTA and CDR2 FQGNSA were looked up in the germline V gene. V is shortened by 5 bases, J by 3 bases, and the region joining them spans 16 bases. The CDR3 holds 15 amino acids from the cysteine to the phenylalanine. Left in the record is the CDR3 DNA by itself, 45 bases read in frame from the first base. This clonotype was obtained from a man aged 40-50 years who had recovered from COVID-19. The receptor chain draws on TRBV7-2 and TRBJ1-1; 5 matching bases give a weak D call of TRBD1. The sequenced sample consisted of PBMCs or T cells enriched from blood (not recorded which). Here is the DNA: TGTGCCAGCAGCACCGGCGGGGGATTTTACACTGAAGCTTTCTTT. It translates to CASSTGGGFYTEAFF.